This is a list of T cell receptor beta chains from one sample in a study of cytomegalovirus exposure and HLA in healthy donors. Assay: immunoSEQ multiplex PCR; the TCRdb copy retains only in-frame clones and omits some. The table lists around 200,000 clones, around three quarters of them singletons. Sequencing used PBMCs. These receptors all come from a boy aged 5-17 years in good health and CMV-seronegative. The CDR3 runs from the conserved cysteine through the conserved F or W. The D gene is left open where the match is weak. Size is stated for part of the rows, as once, few or many counts, or as a class when the clone is expanded.

d_call j_call cdr3_length clone_size v_call cdr3_nt cdr3_aa
- TRBJ2-5 15 few TRBV7-2 TGTGCCAGCAGCTTAACGCAGGGGCATTGGGAGACCCAGTACTTC CASSLTQGHWETQYF
TRBD1 TRBJ1-5 15 - TRBV10-3 TGTGCCATCAGCCCGGACAGGGGGCAGGGTCAGCCCCAGCATTTT CAISPDRGQGQPQHF
TRBD2 TRBJ2-5 16 - TRBV11-1 TGTGCCAGCAGCTTTTTTCCTAGCGGTCCCCAAGAGACCCAGTACTTC CASSFFPSGPQETQYF
- TRBJ2-2 16 - TRBV5-5 TGTGCCAGCAGCTTGGAGCAGGGGAGCGGCACCGGGGAGCTGTTTTTT CASSLEQGSGTGELFF
TRBD1 TRBJ1-2 15 - TRBV5-1 TGCGCCAGCAGCCTCGGACAGGGGGCTAACTATGGCTACACCTTC CASSLGQGANYGYTF
- TRBJ2-1 14 - TRBV5-7 TGTGCCAGCAGCTTGGCCTGGCTAGACAATGAGCAGTTCTTC CASSLAWLDNEQFF
TRBD2 TRBJ2-3 15 - TRBV6-1 TGTGCCAGCAGCAGGGATAGCGGGGGGGCAGATACGCAGTATTTT CASSRDSGGADTQYF
- TRBJ1-2 13 - TRBV29-1 TGCAGCGTTGACAGTTCAGCTAACTATGGCTACACCTTC CSVDSSANYGYTF
- TRBJ1-5 15 - TRBV4-3 TGCGCCAGCAGCCAAGGTACAGGGTGGAATCAGCCCCAGCATTTT CASSQGTGWNQPQHF
- TRBJ2-7 15 - TRBV4-3 TGCGCCAGCAGCCAAGAGCGGAGCAGTGACTACGAGCAGTACTTC CASSQERSSDYEQYF
- TRBJ1-5 13 - TRBV6-6 TGTGCCAGCAGTGAGGACAGTCATCAGCCCCAGCATTTT CASSEDSHQPQHF
- TRBJ1-1 14 - TRBV6-5 TGTGCCAGCAGGCCAGAAATTGCGAACACTGAAGCTTTCTTT CASRPEIANTEAFF
- TRBJ2-5 13 - TRBV7-2 TGTGCCAGCAGAGAAGACGCCGGGGAGACCCAGTACTTC CASREDAGETQYF
TRBD1 TRBJ2-7 15 - TRBV5-1 TGCGCCAGCAGCTTCCGGGACAGGGGACATGGTGAGCAGTACTTC CASSFRDRGHGEQYF
TRBD1 TRBJ2-2 16 - TRBV7-6 TGTGCCAGCAGCCTAGGGACAGGGAGGCGGACCGGGGAGCTGTTTTTT CASSLGTGRRTGELFF
TRBD2 TRBJ2-3 18 - TRBV5-1 TGCGCCAGCAGCGCGACCTTTACTAGCGGGGGGGCCCCAGATACGCAGTATTTT CASSATFTSGGAPDTQYF
- TRBJ2-7 16 - TRBV11-3 TGTGCCAGCAGCCTCCTTCCGGGAAGAAGCTCCTACGAGCAGTACTTC CASSLLPGRSSYEQYF
- TRBJ1-1 15 - TRBV5-6 TGTGCCAGCAGCTTGGTACAGGGAGTGGGGACTGAAGCTTTCTTT CASSLVQGVGTEAFF
- TRBJ1-4 17 few TRBV4-1 TGCGCCAGCAGCCAAGTTTCAGGTTCAGGGGCAGACGAAAAACTGTTTTTT CASSQVSGSGADEKLFF
TRBD1 TRBJ1-2 14 few TRBV6-1 TGTGCCAGCAGCCGAGGGGGGACAGGGGACGGCTACACCTTC CASSRGGTGDGYTF
TRBD1 TRBJ2-5 15 - TRBV7-7 TGTGCTAGCAGCCGTACTGGGACAGGCCAAGAGACCCAGTACTTC CASSRTGTGQETQYF
TRBD2 TRBJ2-3 15 - TRBV6-4 TGTGCCAGCAGTGAACTAGCGGGAGGGCCAGATACGCAGTATTTT CASSELAGGPDTQYF
TRBD2 TRBJ2-7 16 few TRBV7-2 TGTGCCAGCAGCTTAATGGCGGGAGGGCAAATCTACGAGCAGTACTTC CASSLMAGGQIYEQYF
TRBD2 TRBJ2-5 12 - TRBV7-7 TGTGCTAGCAGTTCTAGCGGGGAGACCCAGTACTTC CASSSSGETQYF
- TRBJ2-3 15 - TRBV7-9 TGTTCCAGCAGCTTAGTCTCTGTGAGCGGGGATACGCAGTATTTT CSSSLVSVSGDTQYF
- TRBJ1-1 12 - TRBV6-5 TGTGCCAGCAGTTATGGGCACACGGAAGCTTTCTTT CASSYGHTEAFF
- TRBJ1-5 16 - TRBV27 TGTGCCAGCAGTATGAAGGGGGTAATTAGCAATCAGCCCCAGCATTTT CASSMKGVISNQPQHF
TRBD1 TRBJ2-5 14 - TRBV5-1 TGCGCCAGCAGCCGACAGGGGAATCAAGAGACCCAGTACTTC CASSRQGNQETQYF
TRBD2 TRBJ2-2 16 - TRBV9 TGTACCAGCAGCGTAGGAGCCAGCGGGAGGACCGGGGAGCTGTTTTTT CTSSVGASGRTGELFF
- TRBJ2-7 12 - TRBV2 TGTGCCTCCCTTCTCTCCGAATACGAGCAGTACTTC CASLLSEYEQYF
- TRBJ2-3 17 - TRBV9 TGTGCCAGCAGCGCTGGGACTGTCGTATCTAGCACAGATACGCAGTATTTT CASSAGTVVSSTDTQYF